Listed below are T cell receptor beta chains from one sample, sequenced in a study of T-cell memory formation after mild COVID-19. Using its own MiXCR run on the 5' RACE reads, TCRdb lists one record per CDR3 protein. The profile covers 110,000 to 150,000 distinct CDR3 sequences, with approximately 26% appearing a single time and around 22% taken by the ten largest. The sequencing input was PBMCs or a T cell subset sorted from them (not recorded which). The receptors come from an adult woman who had mild COVID-19 (a few samples of this study predate the infection). Cell type and time point are not known. CDR3s leave out the opening cysteine and the closing phenylalanine or tryptophan.

len	v_gene	j_gene	CDR3aa
12	TRBV12-3/TRBV12-4	TRBJ2-3	ASSVHGGTDTQY
12	TRBV4-2	TRBJ2-7	ASSQDIWGYEQY
13	TRBV2	TRBJ2-2	ASSAGVSAGGELF
15	TRBV15	TRBJ2-3	ATSRGWAAYNTDTQY
14	TRBV15	TRBJ2-7	ATSREGTRTSYEQY
10	TRBV29-1	TRBJ1-5	SVGSGNQPQH
13	TRBV12-3/TRBV12-4	TRBJ1-5	ASSPTGLLNQPQH
11	TRBV5-5	TRBJ1-2	ASREQGAYGYT
13	TRBV9	TRBJ2-2	ASSVGRGGTGELF
13	TRBV6-4	TRBJ1-2	ASSDQRPGGYGYT
12	TRBV29-1	TRBJ2-5	SVELAGVKETQY
13	TRBV7-9	TRBJ2-3	ASTHLAGGKDTQY
15	TRBV20-1	TRBJ1-5	SARERIGQYSNQPQH
11	TRBV7-6	TRBJ2-7	ASGTGVSYEQY
11	TRBV6-2/TRBV6-3	TRBJ2-7	ASNQAGGHEQY
16	TRBV24-1	TRBJ2-3	ATSDYPGQGTKGDTQY
12	TRBV7-8	TRBJ2-4	ASSLGQKWNIQY
11	TRBV7-9	TRBJ1-1	ASSLAAFTEAF
11	TRBV14	TRBJ1-2	ASSQGHPFRYT
14	TRBV4-3	TRBJ2-7	ASSPYLSGVTYEQY
13	TRBV5-1	TRBJ2-7	ASSLDSRGLYEQY
11	TRBV24-1	TRBJ2-2	ATSRGETGELF
12	TRBV12-3/TRBV12-4	TRBJ1-2	ASSLAPGADGYT
10	TRBV12-3/TRBV12-4	TRBJ2-3	ASCPGTDTQY
12	TRBV28	TRBJ2-4	ASRGGLTKNIQY
12	TRBV24-1	TRBJ2-1	ATLSSDADGKQF
13	TRBV11-3	TRBJ2-1	ASSLVWSVYNEQF
12	TRBV7-9	TRBJ2-7	ASSPVVVPWEQY
12	TRBV19	TRBJ2-2	ASYGQSGTGELF
13	TRBV5-1	TRBJ1-2	ASSMGQPANYGYT
13	TRBV20-1	TRBJ1-5	SALTFSRQWQPQH
13	TRBV20-1	TRBJ1-5	SAEQGAYSNQPQH